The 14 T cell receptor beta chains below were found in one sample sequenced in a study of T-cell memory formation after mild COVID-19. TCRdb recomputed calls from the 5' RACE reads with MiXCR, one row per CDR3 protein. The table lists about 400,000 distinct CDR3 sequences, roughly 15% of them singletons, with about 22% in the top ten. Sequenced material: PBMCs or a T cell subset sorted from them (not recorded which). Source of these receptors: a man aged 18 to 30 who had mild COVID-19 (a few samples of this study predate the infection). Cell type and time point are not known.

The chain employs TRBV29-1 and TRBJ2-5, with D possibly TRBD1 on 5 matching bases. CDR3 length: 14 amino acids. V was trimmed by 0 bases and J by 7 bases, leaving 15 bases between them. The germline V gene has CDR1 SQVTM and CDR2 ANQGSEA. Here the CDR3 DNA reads TGCAGCGTTGAAGATAGACTGGGGCTTAGGACCCAGTACTTC. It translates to CSVEDRLGLRTQYF.

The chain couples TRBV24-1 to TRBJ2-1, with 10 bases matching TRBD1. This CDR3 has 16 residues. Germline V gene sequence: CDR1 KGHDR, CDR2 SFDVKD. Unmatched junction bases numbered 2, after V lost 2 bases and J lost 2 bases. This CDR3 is CATSDSGTGAYNEQFF. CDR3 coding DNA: TGTGCCACCAGTGATTCGGGGACAGGGGCCTACAATGAGCAGTTCTTC.

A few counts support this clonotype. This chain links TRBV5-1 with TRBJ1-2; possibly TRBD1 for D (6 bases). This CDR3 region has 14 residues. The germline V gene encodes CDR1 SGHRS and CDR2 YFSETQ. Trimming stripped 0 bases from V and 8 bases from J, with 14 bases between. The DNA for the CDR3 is TGCGCCAGCAGCTTGGCCGCGGGGGCAGGCGGCTACACCTTC. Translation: CASSLAAGAGGYTF.

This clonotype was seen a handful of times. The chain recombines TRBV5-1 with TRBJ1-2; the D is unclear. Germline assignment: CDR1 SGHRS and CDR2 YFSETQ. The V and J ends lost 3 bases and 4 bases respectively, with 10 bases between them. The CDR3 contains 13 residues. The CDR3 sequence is CASSSTYPYGYTF. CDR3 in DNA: TGCGCCAGCAGCTCCACTTATCCCTATGGCTACACCTTC.

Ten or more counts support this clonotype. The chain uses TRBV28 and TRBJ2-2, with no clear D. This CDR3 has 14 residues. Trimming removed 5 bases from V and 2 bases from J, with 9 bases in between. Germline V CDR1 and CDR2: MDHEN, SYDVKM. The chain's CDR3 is CASSPGFNTGELFF. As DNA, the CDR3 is TGTGCCAGCAGTCCAGGATTCAACACCGGGGAGCTGTTTTTT.

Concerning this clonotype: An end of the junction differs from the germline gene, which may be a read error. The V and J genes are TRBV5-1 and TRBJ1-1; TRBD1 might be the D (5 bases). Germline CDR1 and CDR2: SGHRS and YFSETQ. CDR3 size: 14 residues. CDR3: CASSPVGENTEVFF. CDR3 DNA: TGCGCCAGCAGCCCCGTAGGGGAGAACACTGAAGTTTTCTTT. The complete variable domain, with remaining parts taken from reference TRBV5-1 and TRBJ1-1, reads KAGVTQTPRYLIKTRGQQVTLSCSPISGHRSVSWYQQTPGQGLQFLFEYFSETQRNKGNFPGRFSGRQFSNSRSEMNVSTLELGDSALYLCASSPVGENTEVFFGQGTRLTVV.

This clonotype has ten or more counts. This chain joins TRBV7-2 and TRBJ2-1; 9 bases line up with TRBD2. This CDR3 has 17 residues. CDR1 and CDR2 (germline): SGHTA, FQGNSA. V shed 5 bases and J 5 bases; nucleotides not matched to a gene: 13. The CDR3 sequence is CASSRKRGAAHDNEQFF. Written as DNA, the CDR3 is TGTGCCAGCAGCCGTAAGCGGGGGGCTGCCCATGACAATGAGCAGTTCTTC.

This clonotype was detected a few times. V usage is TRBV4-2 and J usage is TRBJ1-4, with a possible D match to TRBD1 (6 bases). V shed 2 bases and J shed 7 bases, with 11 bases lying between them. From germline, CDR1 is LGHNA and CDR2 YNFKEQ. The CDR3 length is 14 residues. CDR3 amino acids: CASSQTSGAEKLFF. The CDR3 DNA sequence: TGTGCCAGCAGCCAAACTTCAGGGGCTGAAAAACTGTTTTTT.

The CDR3 DNA reads TGCGCCAGCAGCCAAGAATACGGGGGGCCTAGCACAGATACGCAGTATTTT. Translated: CASSQEYGGPSTDTQYF. This sequence joins TRBV4-3 and TRBJ2-3, with D possibly matching TRBD2 (7 bases). This CDR3 is 17 amino acids long. The V gene's germline CDR1 is LGHNA and CDR2 YSLEER. Trimming removed 0 bases from V and 0 bases from J, with 13 bases in between.

The CDR3 DNA is TGTGCCAGCAGCCAAGAGGGATGGGGGGGCACAGATACGCAGTATTTT. Translation: CASSQEGWGGTDTQYF. V gene TRBV14 combines with J gene TRBJ2-3; D might be TRBD2 (6 bases). Trimming shortened V by 0 bases and J by 1 base, and 11 bases separated the two germline ends. The CDR3 length is 16 residues. Germline loops: CDR1 SGHDN, CDR2 FVKESK.

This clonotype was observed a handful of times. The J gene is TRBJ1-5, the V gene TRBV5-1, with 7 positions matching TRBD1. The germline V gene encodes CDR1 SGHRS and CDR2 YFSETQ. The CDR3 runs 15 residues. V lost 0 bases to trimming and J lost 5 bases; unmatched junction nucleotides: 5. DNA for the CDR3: TGCGCCAGCAGCTTGGACCCAGGGGGGGATCAGCCCCAGCATTTT. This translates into CASSLDPGGDQPQHF.

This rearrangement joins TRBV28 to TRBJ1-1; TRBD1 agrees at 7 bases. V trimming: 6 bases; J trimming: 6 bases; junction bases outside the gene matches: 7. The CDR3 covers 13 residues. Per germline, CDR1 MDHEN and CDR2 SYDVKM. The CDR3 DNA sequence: TGTGCCAGCAGAGTATCAGGGGGTGCTGAAGCTTTCTTT. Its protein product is CASRVSGGAEAFF.

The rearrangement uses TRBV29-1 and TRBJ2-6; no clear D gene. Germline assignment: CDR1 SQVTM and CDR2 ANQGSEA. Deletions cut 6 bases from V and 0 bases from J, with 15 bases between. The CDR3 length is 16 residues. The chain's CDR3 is CSVERRSNSGANVLTF. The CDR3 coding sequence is TGCAGCGTCGAACGAAGGAGTAACTCTGGGGCCAACGTCCTGACTTTC.

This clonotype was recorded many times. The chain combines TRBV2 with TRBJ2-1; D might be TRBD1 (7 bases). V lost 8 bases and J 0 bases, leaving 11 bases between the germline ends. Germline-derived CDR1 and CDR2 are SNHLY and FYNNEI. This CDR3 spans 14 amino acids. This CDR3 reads CASLRDSSYNEQFF. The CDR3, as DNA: TGTGCCAGCCTGCGGGACAGCTCCTACAATGAGCAGTTCTTC.